Listed here are 12 T cell receptor beta chains from one sample, sequenced in a study of T cell responses to AZD1222 COVID-19 vaccine. Using immunoSEQ multiplex PCR, the repertoire was profiled, and TCRdb retains in-frame clones only, with some absent. Of some 180,000 clones detected, approximately 90% appear once; the ten largest clones hold approximately 1.8%. This material consisted of peripheral blood, taken 28 days after the second AZD1222 dose. The receptors shown here come from an adult who received the AZD1222 COVID-19 vaccine.

The rearrangement links TRBV10-3 to TRBJ1-3, with 9 nucleotides matching TRBD1. V trimming: 2 bases; J trimming: 4 bases; junction bases outside the gene matches: 3. Germline CDR1 and CDR2: ENHRY and SYGVKD. The CDR3 consists of 15 residues. CDR3 nucleotide sequence: TGTGCCATCAGTGAGAGGACAGGGGTCGGAAACACCATATATTTT. Translating gives CAISERTGVGNTIYF.

The J gene is TRBJ1-2, the V gene TRBV5-1; a weak D match, TRBD1 (6 bases). Germline CDR1 and CDR2: SGHRS and YFSETQ. The CDR3 runs to 14 residues. V lost 4 bases and J 4 bases, leaving 14 bases between the germline ends. CDR3 sequence: CASSRPDRTYGYTF. In nucleotides, the CDR3 is TGCGCCAGCAGCCGACCGGACAGAACCTATGGCTACACCTTC.

The chain is built from TRBV7-9 and TRBJ1-4; D gene ambiguous. The V gene's germline CDR1 is SEHNR and CDR2 FQNEAQ (reference sequence). With 6 bases removed from V and 0 bases from J, the gap between germline ends came to 8 bases. This CDR3 region has 14 residues. CDR3 amino acids: CASRKRATNEKLFF. For the CDR3, the DNA is TGTGCCAGCAGGAAAAGAGCAACTAATGAAAAACTGTTTTTT.

This chain uses TRBV25-1 with TRBJ1-2; no clear D. Germline loops: CDR1 MGHDK, CDR2 SYGVNS. The CDR3 runs 15 residues. Trimming removed 4 bases at V and 4 bases at J, with 16 bases between. The CDR3 DNA is TGTGCCAGCAGTGCGAACGACGGACGACGCTATGGCTACACCTTC. This translates into CASSANDGRRYGYTF.

Only one count was recorded for this clone. The J gene is TRBJ1-1, the V gene TRBV18, with D tentatively TRBD1 (6 bases). The CDR3 is made up of 13 amino acids. V lost 3 bases and J 10 bases, leaving 15 bases between the germline ends. In germline, CDR1 is KGHSH, CDR2 LQKENI. The CDR3 sequence is CASSPSGVVAAFF. DNA for the CDR3: TGTGCCAGCTCACCGTCAGGGGTAGTGGCAGCTTTCTTT.

The chain joins TRBV3-1 (or the pseudogene TRBV3-2) to TRBJ1-2; no definite D call. The CDR3 covers 12 residues. Per the germline V gene, CDR1 is LGHDT and CDR2 is YNNKEL (reference sequence). The germline V and J ends were trimmed by 1 base and 10 bases, with 10 bases remaining between them. The CDR3 nucleotides read TGTGCCAGCAGCCAAGGAGGCACACTCTACACCTTC. Protein: CASSQGGTLYTF.

Worth noting for this clone: The same CDR3 arises from other DNA sequences in this sample as well. The chain carries TRBV24-1 and TRBJ1-2; D gene uncertain. The germline V gene encodes CDR1 KGHDR and CDR2 SFDVKD. V lost 4 bases and J 5 bases, leaving 4 bases between the germline ends. The length of the CDR3 is 11 residues. The CDR3 DNA reads TGTGCCACCAGTGACCAGTATGGCTACACCTTC. Protein: CATSDQYGYTF.

The chain has TRBV5-4 and TRBJ1-5; no reliable D call. The V and J ends lost 2 bases and 0 bases respectively, with 6 bases between them. The CDR3 is 14 amino acids. Germline V gives CDR1 SGHNT, CDR2 YYREEE (reference sequence). The CDR3 here is CASSFKNSNQPQHF. For the CDR3, the DNA is TGTGCCAGCAGCTTCAAAAATAGCAATCAGCCCCAGCATTTT.

The V and J genes are TRBV30 and TRBJ2-2; 9 bases are a match to TRBD2. The CDR3 length is 16 residues. J was trimmed by 5 bases and V by 0 bases; bases with no gene match: 7. Germline CDR1 and CDR2: GTSNPN and SVGIG (reference sequence). The CDR3: CAWSVLAGGRTGELFF. The CDR3 nucleotides read TGTGCCTGGAGTGTACTGGCGGGAGGGCGGACCGGGGAGCTGTTTTTT.

The rearrangement joins TRBV12-3 or TRBV12-4 to TRBJ2-5; D perhaps matches TRBD2 (5 bases). V dropped 3 bases and J dropped 5 bases, with 10 bases sitting between them. CDR3 length: 13 amino acids. CDR3 coding DNA: TGTGCCAGCAGTTTGTCGGGGTGGGAGACCCAGTACTTC. The encoded protein is CASSLSGWETQYF.

This clone appeared a single time. The chain combines TRBV18 with TRBJ2-7; 8 nucleotides match TRBD1. V shed 6 bases and J 3 bases; nucleotides not matched to a gene: 10. Germline V gene sequence: CDR1 KGHSH, CDR2 LQKENI. CDR3 length: 15 amino acids. This CDR3 reads CASSPGTGIFYEQYF. The CDR3 nucleotides read TGTGCCAGCTCTCCCGGGACAGGAATTTTCTACGAGCAGTACTTC.

The genes are TRBV7-3 and TRBJ2-2; 7 nucleotides match TRBD2. V shed 5 bases and J 0 bases; nucleotides not matched to a gene: 6. Germline assignment: CDR1 SGHTA and CDR2 FQGTGA. The length of the CDR3 is 16 residues. CDR3 residues: CASSPLAGSNTGELFF. The CDR3 bases are TGTGCCAGCAGCCCATTAGCGGGCTCGAACACCGGGGAGCTGTTTTTT.